This T cell receptor beta chain came from a study of long-term antiretroviral therapy in people with HIV (dated by TCRdb to the early 2020s). With respect to the entire study: The earliest samples were collected roughly a decade before the 2015 WHO recommendation for immediate ART, at a time when ART was usually postponed until CD4 counts fell. Whether ART initiation and durable HIV suppression were associated with changes in peripheral blood TRB repertoire composition and diversity was tested in a retrospective serial study. A total of approximately 200 cryopreserved PBMC samples came from a few dozen adults with confirmed HIV infection and were collected serially over a mean of roughly six years (range 1-12). Among the approximately 30 participants with HIV, over nine were female. No cross-contamination during QIAcube processing was shown when test extractions of a monoclonal T-cell line were performed alongside fewer than 35 polyclonal samples.

What the work shows at the level of the full study, not this receptor alone: Narrower CDR3 length ranges were observed in HIV repertoires than in controls, and an antigen-experienced repertoire with only a slight naive shift after ART was suggested by the network structure. Owing to limited PBMC availability, only the TCR beta chain was sequenced, without alpha chain pairing. The samples span the years 2004 to 2017, and the ART regimens used at that time may not be as effective as current regimens. Inferences about post-ART repertoire changes were limited because no data were available on ART adherence, viral resistance or therapy changes. Because pre-ART samples had limited cell numbers, unsorted PBMC were profiled rather than sorted CD4+ and CD8+ T cells. The repertoire was dominated across all time points by expanded TRB clones identified before ART initiation, although this dominance was seen to fluctuate and to decrease in many PLHIV after ART. Starting ART was linked to a significant rise in TRB diversity, yet even with long-term ART the diversity remained significantly lower than in transplant donor controls.

The immunoSEQ hsTCRB v3.0 assay was used at survey level resolution to sequence the TRB variable region. The targeted TRB sequencing depth was roughly 40,000-55,000 T-cell genomes per sample. TRB libraries were pooled and sequenced on an Illumina MiSeq using a v3 150-cycle kit. In the authors' own workflow: Repertoire analysis was performed in R inside a reproducible Nextflow workflow that covered QC, data transformation and analysis. LymphoSeq2, an R package for AIRR-Seq data exploration, was used to implement custom analyses. After excluding a handful of samples that yielded fewer than 5000 total TRB sequences, 188 HIV repertoires remained for analysis. Of the roughly 190 retained HIV repertoires, over 55 were collected before and around 130 after ART initiation. Repertoires were downsampled to 5000 TRB nucleotide sequences, and summary statistics were averaged over 100 downsampling iterations. Only TRB sequences with CDR3 regions of at least seven amino acids were retained for analysis. Two measures captured diversity: a Shannon entropy-derived clonality score and the Gini coefficient. Repertoire networks linked the top 5000 CDR3 amino acid sequences whenever two sequences differed by an edit distance of one. GLIPH2 predicted antigen specificity groups and MHC restriction for TRB CDR3 amino acid sequences. Known CMV, EBV, HIV or tissue antigen associations were flagged by matching CDR3 amino acid sequences against VDJdb and McPAS-TCR. Pre-ART, post-ART and control groups were compared with Wilcoxon signed-rank tests and Holm-Bonferroni correction. TCRdb provides this immuneACCESS table in a form limited to in-frame rearrangements. Some clones are lacking; in checked studies, under half of them reflect an unresolved V gene, and why the rest are absent is not known. V and J calls and clone size are copied from that table; D and trimming were computed from the DNA. This sample has over 15,000 clones in its table, and 60% to 85% of those were observed once. The ten largest clones add up to 15% of the sample.

Comment on this clone: The target of this receptor is not known. It has no much larger one-base neighbor in the sample; base qualities were not kept.

To be included, a participant needed at least one PBMC sample from before ART initiation plus at least two post-ART samples. All participants with HIV were treated in the United States of America. Cryopreserved samples of 1-10 million PBMC were thawed and washed before DNA extraction. At the time of the earliest PBMC sample, participants with HIV were aged between roughly 20 and 60 years. Per participant, PBMC samples came from 1-4 timepoints prior to ART initiation and 2-8 timepoints following ART initiation, for a median of 7 samples. For every participant, serial HIV viral load, CD4+ T-cell count, ART history and demographic data were obtained. A Qiagen kit on a QIAcube was used to extract genomic DNA from unsorted PBMC, with samples processed in batches of 12. CDR1 WNHNN and CDR2 SYGVQD are derived from the germline V gene (reference sequence). The CDR3 runs 16 residues from the cysteine to the phenylalanine. Only the CDR3 portion is preserved as DNA: 48 bases, with reading frame beginning at the first base. Cut back by 3 bases and 4 bases, the V and J ends lie 16 bases apart.

The sequence came from a man aged 30 to 45 with HIV. This sample comprised unsorted PBMCs, obtained roughly 2.2 years before starting antiretroviral therapy. Recombination connected TRBV10-1 to TRBJ2-1; the D segment could be TRBD1, given 6 matching bases. The DNA is as follows: TGCGCCAGCAGTGATGGATCAGGGGTGAGGTACAATGAGCAGTTCTTC. Its translation is CASSDGSGVRYNEQFF.